A single T cell receptor beta chain is shown here with its context. Its target is unknown. The germline gives CDR1 WSHSY, CDR2 SAAADI. The CDR3 sequence is 15 residues long. The V and J ends lost 6 bases and 5 bases respectively, with 16 bases between them. Every patient relapsed after autologous stem cell transplantation, and brentuximab vedotin exposure varied. The data originate from a study of PD-1 blockade in classical Hodgkin lymphoma. Sequencing used immunoSEQ multiplex PCR; TCRdb keeps in-frame clones, though not all of them. The data hold about 94,000 clones, with approximately 89% observed a single time. Whole-study findings and limits: With CD4+ cells, TCR diversity rose significantly by C4D1, but not with CD8+ cells.

This rearrangement joins TRBV10-2 to TRBJ2-2, with D perhaps matching TRBD1 (5 bases). The TCR comes from a human donor with classical Hodgkin lymphoma. The material sequenced was peripheral blood mononuclear cells (PBMCs), taken before the second cycle of nivolumab. DNA for the CDR3: TGCGCCAGCAGCGCCTATAAGGGGTGGACCGGGGAGCTGTTTTTT. Its translation: CASSAYKGWTGELFF.